Below are 23 T cell receptor beta chains sequenced from a single sample in a study of T cell repertoires in cytomegalovirus infection (dated by TCRdb to between 2019 and 2020). Sample treatment or condition, as interpreted from the label and publication: in vitro stimulation with specific CMV peptide epitopes to enrich CMV-specific T cells. No antigen has been identified for these receptors. Reads for this sample came from an Illumina HiSeq 1500. Using fastp trimming at Q25 and MiXCR clonotype assembly, TCRdb reanalyzed the public sequencing data and kept in-frame beta chains. Under each unique CDR3 protein, matching rows form one entry showing the most common genes and DNA. Within this sample are fewer than 25,000 distinct CDR3 sequences, with more than 20% of them counted one time only. The top ten hold roughly nine tenths of the sample. The starting material was CD8+ T cells from cultured PBMCs, obtained from culture after CMV antigen stimulation. These receptors originate from a human donor in good health (CMV status not recorded). Some clones in this sample may be carry-over from other donors' samples.

V gene TRBV6-2 or TRBV6-3 combines with J gene TRBJ2-7; D gene ambiguous. Germline V gives CDR1 MNHEY, CDR2 SVGEGT. The CDR3 length is 14 residues. V was trimmed by 4 bases and J by 3 bases, leaving 13 bases between them. The DNA of the CDR3 is TGTGCCAGCAGTTCGTTCACCAGCGTCTACGAGCAGTACTTC. Translation: CASSSFTSVYEQYF.

The sample holds many counts of this clonotype. The rearrangement uses TRBV11-1 and TRBJ1-1; D is perhaps TRBD1 (5 bases). CDR3 length equals 17 residues. V lost 5 bases and J lost 2, with 21 bases in between. Germline-derived CDR1 and CDR2 are SGHAT and FQDESV (reference sequence). The CDR3 DNA reads as TGTGCCAGCAGCCCTACGGCGACGGCAGGGCTTAACACTGAAGCTTTCTTT. It encodes CASSPTATAGLNTEAFF.

The J gene is TRBJ1-5, the V gene TRBV6-1; no definite D call. Trimming stripped 1 base from V and 1 base from J, with 5 bases between. CDR3 size: 14 residues. Per germline, CDR1 MNHNS and CDR2 SASEGT. The CDR3 bases are TGTGCCAGCAGTGAAGAGGGCAGCAATCAGCCCCAGCATTTT. It yields the protein CASSEEGSNQPQHF.

The rearrangement joins TRBV5-6 to TRBJ2-5, with no clear D. Germline CDR1 SGHDT, CDR2 YYEEEE. The V end lost 0 bases, the J end lost 2 bases, and 2 bases lay between the germline ends. This CDR3 has 12 amino acids. In DNA, the CDR3 is TGTGCCAGCAGCTTGGCACAAGAGACCCAGTACTTC. Its translation is CASSLAQETQYF.

This clonotype appeared a few times. The chain joins TRBV19 to TRBJ1-4; D call uncertain. The germline gives CDR1 LNHDA, CDR2 SQIVND (reference sequence). V lost 4 bases and J 7 bases, leaving 19 bases between the germline ends. This CDR3 comprises 16 residues. In nucleotides, the CDR3 is TGTGCCAGTAGTAACAAGGGAACAGCCGGTCGTGAAAAACTGTTTTTT. It is translated as CASSNKGTAGREKLFF.

CDR3 in amino acids: CASSPGRSESYGYTF. The CDR3 coding sequence is TGTGCCAGCTCACCAGGTCGGTCGGAATCCTATGGCTACACCTTC. The chain employs TRBV18 and TRBJ1-2; no definite D call. The CDR3 loop spans 15 amino acids. Trimming pared 2 bases from V and 4 bases from J, leaving 14 bases between. Germline CDR1 and CDR2: KGHSH and LQKENI.

In this sample, this clonotype turned up a few times. V and J are TRBV19 and TRBJ2-7, with D unclear. This CDR3 comprises 12 residues. CDR1 and CDR2 from the germline V gene are LNHDA and SQIVND (reference sequence). Trimming left V 5 bases short and J 4 bases short, with 9 bases between. In DNA, the CDR3 is TGTGCCAGTAGTGTGGTCGGGTACGAGCAGTACTTC. Residues: CASSVVGYEQYF.

This clonotype was detected only a few times. The V and J genes are TRBV28 and TRBJ2-7; 8 positions match TRBD1. The germline CDR1 and CDR2 sequences are MDHEN and SYDVKM. V was pared by 4 bases and J by 3 bases, with 11 bases of the junction left unmatched. The CDR3 covers 16 residues. The CDR3: CASSSTRTGNIYEQYF. Here the CDR3 DNA reads TGTGCCAGCAGTTCAACAAGGACAGGGAATATCTACGAGCAGTACTTC.

This clonotype occurred a few times. The chain recombines TRBV5-6 with TRBJ1-2, with D perhaps matching TRBD1 (6 bases). This CDR3 has 12 residues. Germline V gene lookup returns CDR1 SGHDT and CDR2 YYEEEE. V lost 4 bases, J lost 5 bases, and 9 bases lay in between. This CDR3 is CASSPGQYGYTF. CDR3 DNA: TGTGCCAGCAGCCCCGGACAGTATGGCTACACCTTC.

Notes on this clonotype: Relative to the germline gene, one junction end is altered; a read error may explain this. The chain recombines TRBV6-2 or TRBV6-3 with TRBJ2-5; TRBD2 matches 8 bases. The CDR3 sequence is 14 residues long. Germline lookup yields CDR1 MNHEY and CDR2 SVGEGT. In DNA form, the CDR3 reads TGTGCCAGCAGCCTCCGGGGGGGGCATAAATCAGTGTTCTTC. This encodes CASSLRGGHKSVFF.

This clonotype was counted only a few times. The chain is built from TRBV7-9 and TRBJ2-3; TRBD2 is a possible D gene (5 bases). The CDR3 sequence is 16 residues long. Looked up from germline, CDR1 is SEHNR and CDR2 is FQNEAQ (reference sequence). V gave up 5 bases and J gave up 3 bases, with 18 bases separating them. The CDR3 is CASSGGWNDGTDTQYF. CDR3 DNA sequence: TGTGCCAGCAGCGGCGGGTGGAACGACGGAACAGATACGCAGTATTTT. Combining the CDR3 with reference TRBV7-9 and TRBJ2-3 gives the whole variable domain DTGVSQNPRHKITKRGQNVTFRCDPISEHNRLYWYRQTLGQGPEFLTYFQNEAQLEKSRLLSDRFSAERPKGSFSTLEIQRTEQGDSAMYLCASSGGWNDGTDTQYFGPGTRLTVL.

The chain is built from TRBV2 and TRBJ2-7, with D perhaps matching TRBD1 (5 bases). The CDR3 loop spans 15 amino acids. V was shortened by 7 bases and J by 0 bases, with 16 bases between the two germline ends. CDR1 and CDR2 (germline): SNHLY, FYNNEI. The CDR3 sequence: CASTLGPGNSYEQYF. Written as DNA, the CDR3 is TGTGCCAGCACCCTGGGCCCAGGGAACTCCTACGAGCAGTACTTC.

This chain connects TRBV6-5 to TRBJ2-7; TRBD1 matches 9 bases. The CDR3 extends over 14 amino acids. The germline CDR1 and CDR2 sequences are MNHEY and SVGAGI. After removal of 6 bases from V and 2 bases from J, the junction contained 5 bases not matched to a gene. The CDR3 sequence: CASRGDRVTYEQYF. The CDR3 nucleotides are TGTGCCAGCAGGGGGGACAGGGTGACCTACGAGCAGTACTTC.

A few counts support this clonotype. V and J are TRBV5-4 and TRBJ1-1; no clear D gene. The CDR3 has 15 amino acids. V dropped 7 bases and J dropped 0 bases, with 16 bases sitting between them. Germline CDR1 reads SGHNT; CDR2 reads YYREEE (reference sequence). The CDR3 reads CASGLPEYMNTEAFF. CDR3 nucleotides: TGTGCCAGCGGTCTCCCAGAGTACATGAACACTGAAGCTTTCTTT.

The chain joins TRBV7-2 to TRBJ1-1; no firm D call. Germline assignment: CDR1 SGHTA and CDR2 FQGNSA. V was clipped by 1 base and J by 7 bases, with 16 bases between them. This CDR3 is 15 amino acids long. CDR3 DNA sequence: TGTGCCAGCAGCTTAGGTAATTTGGGCAGATTTGAAGCTTTCTTT. Its protein product is CASSLGNLGRFEAFF.

This chain links TRBV19 with TRBJ1-5; D unclear. Germline V gene lookup returns CDR1 LNHDA and CDR2 SQIVND (reference sequence). V was clipped by 3 bases and J by 2 bases, with 2 bases between them. This CDR3 has 12 residues. The CDR3 DNA reads TGTGCCAGTAGTATGGGCAATCAGCCCCAGCATTTT. The encoded protein is CASSMGNQPQHF. The full variable domain, rest sourced from reference TRBV19 and TRBJ1-5, is DGGITQSPKYLFRKEGQNVTLSCEQNLNHDAMYWYRQDPGQGLRLIYYSQIVNDFQKGDIAEGYSVSREKKESFPLTVTSAQKNPTAFYLCASSMGNQPQHFGDGTRLSIL.

This clonotype was detected ten times or more. This chain joins TRBV7-9 and TRBJ2-7, with D perhaps matching TRBD1 (5 bases). The germline V gene has CDR1 SEHNR and CDR2 FQNEAQ (reference sequence). V lost 4 bases to trimming and J lost 1 base, with 17 bases between them. The CDR3 length is 16 residues. The CDR3 nucleotides are TGTGCCAGCAGCTCCGGCAACCAGGGATTTTCCTACGAGCAGTACTTC. It is translated as CASSSGNQGFSYEQYF.

This clonotype was counted a single time. This rearrangement joins TRBV12-3 or TRBV12-4 to TRBJ2-3; 8 nucleotides agree with TRBD2. The CDR3 length is 15 residues. Germline trimming cut 2 bases from V and 6 bases from J; bases unmatched to any gene: 7. CDR3 coding DNA: TGTGCCAGCAGTTTAAACGGGGGGGGGCTGGATACGCAGTATTTT. Protein product: CASSLNGGGLDTQYF.

The V gene is TRBV29-1, the J gene TRBJ2-7, with 9 bases fitting TRBD1. The trim removed 7 bases at V and 4 bases at J, leaving 17 bases unmatched. The germline gives CDR1 SQVTM, CDR2 ANQGSEA. CDR3 length equals 16 residues. CDR3 DNA sequence: TGCAGCGCCGTCGGGACAGGGATTTCTTGGGCATACGAGCAGTACTTC. It is translated as CSAVGTGISWAYEQYF.

The J gene is TRBJ2-3, the V gene TRBV12-3 or TRBV12-4, with 9 bases aligning to TRBD2. The CDR3 covers 12 residues. The J segment lost 4 bases and the V segment lost 8 bases, leaving 1 base of the junction unmatched. The CDR3 here is CASQRGADTQYF. Written as DNA, the CDR3 is TGTGCCAGCCAGCGGGGGGCAGATACGCAGTATTTT.

The rearrangement uses TRBV5-1 and TRBJ2-3, with D unresolved. Germline V lookup: CDR1 SGHRS, CDR2 YFSETQ. CDR3 length: 15 residues. Trimming removed 3 bases at V and 6 bases at J, with 17 bases between. CDR3 sequence reads: CASSSDGPLADTQYF. DNA of the CDR3: TGCGCCAGCAGCTCGGACGGACCCCTTGCGGATACGCAGTATTTT.

V and J are TRBV7-9 and TRBJ1-2, with 11 bases identical to TRBD1. The CDR3 spans 15 residues. The junction had 10 bases not matched to a gene; V was cut back by 5 bases and J by 8 bases. Germline CDR1 and CDR2: SEHNR and FQNEAQ (reference sequence). This CDR3 is CASSERDRGSEGYTF. The CDR3 coding sequence is TGTGCCAGCAGCGAGCGGGACAGGGGGTCGGAGGGCTACACCTTC.

This clonotype was observed at least ten times. This chain links TRBV7-9 with TRBJ1-2, with D unclear. The germline gives CDR1 SEHNR, CDR2 FQNEAQ (reference sequence). The CDR3 is 11 residues long. The V end lost 10 bases, the J end lost 6 bases, and 12 bases lay between the germline ends. The CDR3 coding sequence is TGTGCCACCCCGTCAGAGAATGGCTACACCTTC. Protein product: CATPSENGYTF.